This T cell receptor beta chain was identified during a study of beta chain features in type 1 diabetes. The CDR3 loop spans 17 amino acids. V was clipped by 6 bases and J by 0 bases; unmatched bases: 11. Germline V CDR1 and CDR2: SGHRS, YFSETQ. All of the isolated RNA was reverse transcribed, so expressed TCRB transcripts were sequenced. Sequencing used immunoSEQ multiplex PCR; TCRdb keeps in-frame clones, though not all of them. The data contain roughly 300,000 clones, 12% to 15% of them seen just once; the ten biggest clones take up 6.7%. Sequencing was carried out using central memory CD4+ T cells from blood. The TCR originated in a man aged 25-45 years in good health. The chain has TRBV5-1 and TRBJ2-1; TRBD2 matches 8 bases. The chain's CDR3 is CASTSLAVQSSYNEQFF. CDR3 in DNA: TGCGCCAGCACCTCACTAGCGGTCCAAAGCTCCTACAATGAGCAGTTCTTC.